This T cell receptor (beta chain) emerged from a study of shared clonotypes between healthy human individuals. TCRdb keeps only in-frame clones here, not all; method: immunoSEQ multiplex PCR. Of over a million clones detected, more than 60% appear once; the ten largest clones hold nearly 1.5%. The CDR3 covers 14 residues. Germline V gene sequence: CDR1 SNHLY, CDR2 FYNNEI. Losses at the gene ends were 6 bases for V and 0 bases for J; bases not matched to a gene: 4. Overall study findings and caveats: Some clonotypes were shared by all four sorted-subset donors, while others were not shared. The non-shared ones had lower generation probabilities than the shared ones.

Concerning this clone: Its antigen is not known. At the DNA level, this CDR3 is encoded by other sequences in the same sample as well.

The specimen was memory CD4+ T cells sorted from blood. The subset: CD45RA-negative fraction. The chain joins TRBV2 to TRBJ2-7, with 8 bases fitting TRBD2. The TCR comes from a man between 18 and 29 years old in good health. In DNA, the CDR3 is TGTGCCAGCAGATTAGCGGGGAGCTCCTACGAGCAGTACTTC. Its protein is CASRLAGSSYEQYF.